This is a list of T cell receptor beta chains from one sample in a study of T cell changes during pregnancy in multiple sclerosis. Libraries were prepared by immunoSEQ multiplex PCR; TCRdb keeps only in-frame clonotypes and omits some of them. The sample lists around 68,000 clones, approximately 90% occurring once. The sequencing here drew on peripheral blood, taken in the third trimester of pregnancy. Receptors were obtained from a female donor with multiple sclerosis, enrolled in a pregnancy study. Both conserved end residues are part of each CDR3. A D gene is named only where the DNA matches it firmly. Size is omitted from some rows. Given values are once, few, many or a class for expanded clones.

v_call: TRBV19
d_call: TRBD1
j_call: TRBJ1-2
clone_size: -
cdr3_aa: CASSEQQGDYGYTF
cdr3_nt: TGTGCCAGTAGTGAACAACAGGGGGACTATGGCTACACCTTC

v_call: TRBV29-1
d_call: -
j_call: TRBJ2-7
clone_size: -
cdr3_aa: CSAAGRVGEQYF
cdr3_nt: TGCAGCGCCGCCGGCAGGGTGGGTGAGCAGTACTTC

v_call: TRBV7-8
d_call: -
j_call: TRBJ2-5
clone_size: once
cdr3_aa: CASSLNEAQETQYF
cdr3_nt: TGTGCCAGCAGCTTAAATGAGGCACAAGAGACCCAGTACTTC

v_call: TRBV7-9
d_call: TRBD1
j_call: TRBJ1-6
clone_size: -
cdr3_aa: CASSYPDRAAPLHF
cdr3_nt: TGTGCCAGCAGCTACCCGGACAGGGCTGCACCCCTCCACTTT

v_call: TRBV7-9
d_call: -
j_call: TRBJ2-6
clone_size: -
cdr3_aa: CASSLIVGSGANVLTF
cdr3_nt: TGTGCCAGCAGCTTAATAGTCGGCTCTGGGGCCAACGTCCTGACTTTC

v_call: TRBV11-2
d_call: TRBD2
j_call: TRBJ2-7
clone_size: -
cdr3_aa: CASSPVGAGGSYEQYF
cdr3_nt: TGTGCCAGCAGCCCGGTTGGGGCGGGGGGCTCCTACGAGCAGTACTTC

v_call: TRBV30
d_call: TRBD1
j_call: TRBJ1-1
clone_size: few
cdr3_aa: CAWDGTATEAFF
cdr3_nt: TGTGCCTGGGACGGGACAGCTACTGAAGCTTTCTTT

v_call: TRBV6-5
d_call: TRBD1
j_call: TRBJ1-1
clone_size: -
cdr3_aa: CASSFRGQREAFF
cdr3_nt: TGTGCCAGCAGTTTCCGGGGACAGCGCGAAGCTTTCTTT

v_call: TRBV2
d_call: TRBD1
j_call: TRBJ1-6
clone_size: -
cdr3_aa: CASSGQGAGNSPLHF
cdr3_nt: TGTGCCAGCAGCGGACAGGGGGCGGGTAATTCACCCCTCCACTTT

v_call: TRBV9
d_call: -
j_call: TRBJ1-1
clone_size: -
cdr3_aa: CASSVAGLSSTEAFF
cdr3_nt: TGTGCCAGCAGCGTAGCCGGACTCAGTAGCACTGAAGCTTTCTTT

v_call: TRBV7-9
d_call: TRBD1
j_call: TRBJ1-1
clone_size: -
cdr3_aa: CASSLNGQGNTEAFF
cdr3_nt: TGTGCCAGCAGCTTAAATGGACAGGGGAACACTGAAGCTTTCTTT

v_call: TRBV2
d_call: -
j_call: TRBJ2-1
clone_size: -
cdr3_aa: CASSRSSYNEQFF
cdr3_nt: TGTGCCAGCAGCCGGAGCTCCTACAATGAGCAGTTCTTC

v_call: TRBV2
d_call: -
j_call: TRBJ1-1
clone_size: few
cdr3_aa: CASSEATEAFF
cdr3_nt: TGTGCCAGCAGTGAGGCCACTGAAGCTTTCTTT

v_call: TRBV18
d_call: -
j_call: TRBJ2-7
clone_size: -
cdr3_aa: CASSPRQGSPYEQYF
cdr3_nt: TGTGCCAGCTCACCACGGCAGGGGAGCCCCTACGAGCAGTACTTC

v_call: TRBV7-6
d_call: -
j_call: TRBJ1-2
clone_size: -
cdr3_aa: CASSPEPRMNYGYTF
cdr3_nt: TGTGCCAGCAGCCCAGAGCCCAGGATGAACTATGGCTACACCTTC

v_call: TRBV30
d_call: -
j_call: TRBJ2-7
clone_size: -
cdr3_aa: CAWSAPNEQYF
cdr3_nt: TGTGCCTGGAGTGCCCCAAACGAGCAGTACTTC

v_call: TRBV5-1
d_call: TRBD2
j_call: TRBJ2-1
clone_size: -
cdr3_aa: CASSGGTSGSSYNEQFF
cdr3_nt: TGCGCCAGCAGCGGTGGAACTAGCGGGAGCTCCTACAATGAGCAGTTCTTC

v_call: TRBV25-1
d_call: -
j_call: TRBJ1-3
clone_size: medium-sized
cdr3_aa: CASSDELDSGNTIYF
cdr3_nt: TGTGCCAGCAGTGACGAGCTAGACTCTGGAAACACCATATATTTT

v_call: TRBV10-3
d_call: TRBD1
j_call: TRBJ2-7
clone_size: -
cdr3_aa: CAISDFRDRTYEQYF
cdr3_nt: TGTGCCATCAGTGATTTTCGGGACAGGACCTACGAGCAGTACTTC

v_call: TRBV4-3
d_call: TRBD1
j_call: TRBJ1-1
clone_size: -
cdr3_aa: CASSHGQAGGTEAFF
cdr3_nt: TGCGCCAGCAGCCATGGACAGGCCGGGGGCACTGAAGCTTTCTTT

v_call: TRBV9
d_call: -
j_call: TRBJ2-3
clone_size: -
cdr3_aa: CASSGYSYTDTQYF
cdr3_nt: TGTGCCAGCAGCGGCTACAGTTACACAGATACGCAGTATTTT

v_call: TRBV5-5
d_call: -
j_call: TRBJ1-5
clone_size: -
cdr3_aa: CASSLSFGSNQPQHF
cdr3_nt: TGTGCCAGCAGCTTGAGTTTCGGTAGCAATCAGCCCCAGCATTTT

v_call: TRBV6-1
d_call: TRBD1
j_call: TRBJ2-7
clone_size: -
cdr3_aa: CASRDDRAQEQYF
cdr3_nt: TGTGCCAGCAGGGATGACAGGGCGCAGGAGCAGTACTTC

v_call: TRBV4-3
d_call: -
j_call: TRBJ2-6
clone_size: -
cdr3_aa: CASSPIQSSGANVLTF
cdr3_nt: TGCGCCAGCAGCCCAATACAGAGCTCTGGGGCCAACGTCCTGACTTTC

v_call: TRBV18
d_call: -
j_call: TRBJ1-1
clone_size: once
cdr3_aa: CASSPGEGTEAFF
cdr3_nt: TGTGCCAGCTCACCAGGGGAGGGCACTGAAGCTTTCTTT

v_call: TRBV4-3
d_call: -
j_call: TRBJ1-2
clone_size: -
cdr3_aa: CASSQDTLQGGYGYTF
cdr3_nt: TGCGCCAGCAGCCAAGATACATTGCAGGGAGGGTATGGCTACACCTTC

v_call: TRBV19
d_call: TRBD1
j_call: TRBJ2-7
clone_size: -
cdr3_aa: CASSPGQGLSYEQYF
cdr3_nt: TGTGCCAGTAGTCCGGGACAGGGGCTCTCCTACGAGCAGTACTTC

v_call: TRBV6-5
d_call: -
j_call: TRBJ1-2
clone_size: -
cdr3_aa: CASSYTTGLRGDGYTF
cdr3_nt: TGTGCCAGCAGTTACACCACAGGGCTCAGGGGAGATGGCTACACCTTC

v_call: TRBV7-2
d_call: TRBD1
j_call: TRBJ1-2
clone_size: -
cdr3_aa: CASSTDRGLGYTF
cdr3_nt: TGTGCCAGCAGCACGGACAGGGGGCTCGGCTACACCTTC

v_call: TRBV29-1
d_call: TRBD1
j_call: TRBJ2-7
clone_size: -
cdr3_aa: CSVRTGTDYEQYF
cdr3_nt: TGCAGCGTTCGGACAGGGACTGACTACGAGCAGTACTTC

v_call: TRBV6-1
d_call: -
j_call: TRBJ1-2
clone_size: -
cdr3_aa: CASSVQPGGNYGYTF
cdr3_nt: TGTGCCAGCAGTGTACAGCCGGGAGGTAATTATGGCTACACCTTC

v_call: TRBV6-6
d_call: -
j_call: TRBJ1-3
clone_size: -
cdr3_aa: CASSEGNTIYF
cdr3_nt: TGTGCCAGCAGTGAGGGAAACACCATATATTTT